The 9 T cell receptor beta chains presented below share a single source sample, sequenced in a study of OX40 agonist ivuxolimab in advanced cancers. Only in-frame clones appear in the TCRdb table, and some are missing; sequencing was by immunoSEQ multiplex PCR. The sample includes about 61,000 clones, under 90% of them seen just once. Sample: CD4+ or CD8+ T cells sorted from blood, taken in a trial of the OX40 agonist ivuxolimab. These receptors all come from an adult with an advanced solid tumor such as melanoma, head and neck, liver or kidney cancer.

The DNA for the CDR3 is TGTGCCAGCAGTTACAGCGGACAGAGCTACGAGCAGTACTTC. It codes for CASSYSGQSYEQYF. The chain uses TRBV6-6 and TRBJ2-7; possibly TRBD1 for D (6 bases). Germline CDR1 reads MNHNY; CDR2 reads SVGAGI (reference sequence). With 2 bases removed from V and 3 bases from J, the gap between germline ends came to 11 bases. The length of the CDR3 is 14 residues.

The chain uses TRBV5-1 and TRBJ2-5; TRBD1 is a possible D gene (6 bases). This CDR3 is built from 14 residues. Deletions cut 0 bases from V and 4 bases from J, with 10 bases between. CDR1 SGHRS and CDR2 YFSETQ come from the germline V gene. Written as DNA, the CDR3 is TGCGCCAGCAGCTTGGGTCAGGGGCGAGAGACCCAGTACTTC. It encodes CASSLGQGRETQYF.

The rearrangement joins TRBV14 to TRBJ1-2; tentatively, D is TRBD1 (6 bases). The CDR3 contains 15 residues. Germline V gives CDR1 SGHDN, CDR2 FVKESK. Trimming removed 1 base at V and 4 bases at J, with 13 bases between. The CDR3: CASSQAQGSFYGYTF. The CDR3 DNA sequence: TGTGCCAGCAGCCAAGCACAGGGCTCATTCTATGGCTACACCTTC. Using reference TRBV14 and TRBJ1-2 for the parts outside the CDR3, the full variable domain is EAGVTQFPSHSVIEKGQTVTLRCDPISGHDNLYWYRRVMGKEIKFLLHFVKESKQDESGMPNNRFLAERTGGTYSTLKVQPAELEDSGVYFCASSQAQGSFYGYTFGSGTRLTVV.

The chain combines TRBV28 with TRBJ2-5; possibly TRBD2 for D (6 bases). The germline V gene has CDR1 MDHEN and CDR2 SYDVKM. The V gene lost 3 bases and the J gene lost 4 bases, with 12 bases spanning the gap. This CDR3 spans 14 amino acids. The CDR3 reads CASSLWAGRETQYF. CDR3 nucleotide sequence: TGTGCCAGCAGTTTGTGGGCGGGGAGAGAGACCCAGTACTTC.

The chain combines TRBV10-3 with TRBJ2-1; 10 nucleotides agree with TRBD2. The CDR3 has 17 residues. The V gene end was trimmed by 0 bases and the J gene end by 1 base; junction bases not matched to a gene: 3. Germline loops: CDR1 ENHRY, CDR2 SYGVKD. CDR3 sequence (DNA): TGTGCCATCAGTGAGTCGAGCGGGAGGGGATCCTACAATGAGCAGTTCTTC. Its translation: CAISESSGRGSYNEQFF.

The chain joins TRBV19 to TRBJ2-5; the D call may be TRBD1 or TRBD2 (5 bases each). CDR1 LNHDA and CDR2 SQIVND come from the germline V gene (reference sequence). The CDR3 sequence is 15 residues long. The V and J ends lost 4 bases and 3 bases respectively, with 15 bases between them. DNA for the CDR3: TGTGCCAGTAGTAATCTCGCAGGGACCGAAGAGACCCAGTACTTC. This translates into CASSNLAGTEETQYF. Full variable domain (rest looked up from reference TRBV19 and TRBJ2-5): DGGITQSPKYLFRKEGQNVTLSCEQNLNHDAMYWYRQDPGQGLRLIYYSQIVNDFQKGDIAEGYSVSREKKESFPLTVTSAQKNPTAFYLCASSNLAGTEETQYFGPGTRLLVL.

The gene calls are TRBV19 and TRBJ2-5; D unresolved. CDR1 is LNHDA, CDR2 SQIVND, per germline (reference sequence). This CDR3 has 15 residues. The V and J ends lost 5 bases and 1 base respectively, with 14 bases between them. CDR3 sequence reads: CASSPTRRGQETQYF. As DNA, the CDR3 is TGTGCCAGTAGTCCGACACGAAGAGGCCAAGAGACCCAGTACTTC. The full variable domain, completed using reference TRBV19 and TRBJ2-5, is DGGITQSPKYLFRKEGQNVTLSCEQNLNHDAMYWYRQDPGQGLRLIYYSQIVNDFQKGDIAEGYSVSREKKESFPLTVTSAQKNPTAFYLCASSPTRRGQETQYFGPGTRLLVL.

This clone appeared a few times. CDR3 sequence (DNA): TGCGCCAGCAGCAAGGTAGATAACCCTAACACCGGGGAGCTGTTTTTT. This gives the protein CASSKVDNPNTGELFF. The chain couples TRBV5-1 to TRBJ2-2; D is unclear. The V end lost 4 bases, the J end lost 2 bases, and 15 bases lay between the germline ends. Germline loops: CDR1 SGHRS, CDR2 YFSETQ. The CDR3 has 16 amino acids. Drawing the rest from reference TRBV5-1 and TRBJ2-2, the complete variable domain is KAGVTQTPRYLIKTRGQQVTLSCSPISGHRSVSWYQQTPGQGLQFLFEYFSETQRNKGNFPGRFSGRQFSNSRSEMNVSTLELGDSALYLCASSKVDNPNTGELFFGEGSRLTVL.

This rearrangement joins TRBV27 to TRBJ2-1; D tentatively fits TRBD1 or TRBD2 (7 bases each). V lost 2 bases and J 2 bases, leaving 16 bases between the germline ends. This CDR3 is built from 17 residues. The germline V gene has CDR1 MNHEY and CDR2 SMNVEV (reference sequence). The CDR3 sequence: CASSLRAGGGTYNEQFF. Written as DNA, the CDR3 is TGTGCCAGCAGTTTACGCGCAGGGGGAGGGACCTACAATGAGCAGTTCTTC.